Shown below are 22 T cell receptor beta chains from a single sample sequenced in a study of T cell repertoires in cytomegalovirus infection. No antigen has been assigned to these receptors. Each CDR3 protein gets one entry after TCRdb re-called the reads with MiXCR. The sample includes 95,000 to 120,000 distinct CDR3 sequences, 30% of them seen just once. This specimen was CD8+ T cells from cultured PBMCs, taken from culture after CMV antigen stimulation. The receptors come from a human donor in good health (CMV status not recorded). Some clones in this sample may be carry-over from other donors' samples.

This clonotype came up many times. V usage is TRBV20-1 and J usage is TRBJ1-2; TRBD1 is a possible D gene (5 bases). Germline values: CDR1 DFQATT, CDR2 SNEGSKA (reference sequence). V dropped 7 bases and J dropped 0 bases, with 15 bases sitting between them. The CDR3 runs to 14 residues. The CDR3 DNA reads TGCAGTGTCCCCGACAGATCCTCTAACTATGGCTACACCTTC. Protein product: CSVPDRSSNYGYTF.

This clonotype showed up just a few times. The chain employs TRBV14 and TRBJ2-7; 7 bases line up with TRBD2. CDR3 length: 13 amino acids. J lost 10 bases, V lost 0 bases, and 6 bases had no gene match. Looked up from germline, CDR1 is SGHDN and CDR2 is FVKESK. CDR3 loop: CASSQEWGGDQYF. CDR3 nucleotides: TGTGCCAGCAGCCAAGAATGGGGAGGGGACCAGTACTTC.

The chain is built from TRBV6-5 and TRBJ1-1; maybe TRBD1 (6 bases). CDR3 length: 14 amino acids. Germline V gene sequence: CDR1 MNHEY, CDR2 SVGAGI. V lost 4 bases and J lost 4, with 13 bases in between. The CDR3 coding sequence is TGTGCCAGCAGTTTAAAACAGGGAGGCACTGAAGCTTTCTTT. Amino acid sequence: CASSLKQGGTEAFF.

The CDR3 DNA sequence: TGCAGTGCTGGGGACAGGGGAGGAACACCCCTCCACTTT. Amino acids: CSAGDRGGTPLHF. J is TRBJ1-6 and V is TRBV20-1, with 10 bases fitting TRBD1. V shed 5 bases and J 11 bases; nucleotides not matched to a gene: 6. Germline-derived CDR1 and CDR2 are DFQATT and SNEGSKA (reference sequence). The CDR3 is 13 amino acids.

The chain links TRBV7-2 to TRBJ2-1; maybe TRBD1 (7 bases). Germline lookup yields CDR1 SGHTA and CDR2 FQGNSA. CDR3 size: 17 residues. V shed 4 bases and J shed 2 bases, with 18 bases lying between them. DNA for the CDR3: TGTGCCAGCAGCTGGGGCCCGGAGGGGGCGGCCTACAATGAGCAGTTCTTC. It specifies CASSWGPEGAAYNEQFF.

This chain connects TRBV19 to TRBJ2-1; tentatively, D is TRBD2 (6 bases). Germline CDR1 is LNHDA and CDR2 is SQIVND (reference sequence). This CDR3 has 14 residues. Trimming pared 5 bases from V and 7 bases from J, leaving 15 bases between. The CDR3 here is CASSPPGGRNEQFF. CDR3 sequence (DNA): TGTGCCAGTAGTCCTCCGGGTGGGAGGAATGAGCAGTTCTTC.

This sequence joins TRBV7-9 and TRBJ1-4, with D perhaps matching TRBD1 (5 bases). CDR3 length equals 17 residues. Looked up from germline, CDR1 is SEHNR and CDR2 is FQNEAQ (reference sequence). V was pared by 1 base and J by 0 bases, with 12 bases between. As DNA, the CDR3 is TGTGCCAGCAGCTTAGGGGGGTCCCTTGCAACTAATGAAAAACTGTTTTTT. It is translated as CASSLGGSLATNEKLFF.

About this clonotype itself: At one of its ends the junction is not consistent with the germline gene, which may arise from a read error. The chain uses TRBV7-6 and TRBJ2-1; TRBD2 might be the D (5 bases). The germline V gene has CDR1 SGHVS and CDR2 FNYEAQ. This CDR3 spans 15 amino acids. CDR3 in DNA: TGTGACAGCAGCCGAGTGGGGAGCCAAACCAATGAGCAGTTCTTC. As protein: CDSSRVGSQTNEQFF.

This clonotype was seen only a few times. J is TRBJ2-1 and V is TRBV6-2 or TRBV6-3, with 9 bases fitting TRBD1. The CDR3 runs to 15 residues. With V trimmed by 8 bases and J by 4 bases, 9 bases remained unmatched. Germline V gene lookup returns CDR1 MNHEY and CDR2 SVGEGT. For the CDR3, the DNA is TGTGCCAGCGCCCCCCCCGGGACAGGGTACAATGAGCAGTTCTTC. As protein: CASAPPGTGYNEQFF.

This clonotype showed up just a few times. This chain links TRBV28 with TRBJ1-2; TRBD1 is a possible D gene (6 bases). The CDR3 is 14 amino acids. From germline, CDR1 is MDHEN and CDR2 SYDVKM. The ends were cut back, 3 bases at V and 6 bases at J, with 14 bases in the middle. Here the CDR3 DNA reads TGTGCCAGCAGTTTCTCGCGGACAGCCAATGGCTACACCTTC. Amino acids: CASSFSRTANGYTF.

About this clonotype: This may be a read error: a much more frequent sequence differs by one nucleotide. The V call is TRBV7-8, the J call TRBJ2-1; D gene ambiguous. This CDR3 comprises 15 residues. V gave up 1 base and J gave up 5 bases, with 12 bases separating them. CDR1 and CDR2 (germline): SGHVS, FQNEAQ. The CDR3 sequence: CASSLEAATNNEQFF. The CDR3 DNA is TGTGCCAGCAGCTTAGAGGCAGCCACCAACAATGAGCAGTTCTTC.

This clonotype came up once. The chain carries TRBV2 and TRBJ1-5, with 9 bases matching TRBD1. The CDR3 contains 15 residues. Germline loops: CDR1 SNHLY, CDR2 FYNNEI. V lost 5 bases, J lost 6 bases, and 8 bases stayed unmatched. For the CDR3, the DNA is TGTGCCAGCAGTCCGGGACAGGGTACGGCTCAGCCCCAGCATTTT. Translation: CASSPGQGTAQPQHF.

This clonotype has more than one count but fewer than ten. V usage is TRBV7-6 and J usage is TRBJ1-5; D is undetermined. The CDR3 covers 14 residues. V shed 2 bases and J shed 2 bases, with 7 bases lying between them. Germline V gene sequence: CDR1 SGHVS, CDR2 FNYEAQ. The DNA of the CDR3 is TGTGCCAGCAGCTTATCGGCAGGCAATCAGCCCCAGCATTTT. Translation: CASSLSAGNQPQHF.

V and J are TRBV4-2 and TRBJ1-2; D possibly corresponds to TRBD1 (6 bases). This CDR3 is built from 15 residues. Germline V gene data show CDR1 as LGHNA and CDR2 as YNFKEQ. V gave up 0 bases and J gave up 1 base, with 9 bases separating them. In DNA form, the CDR3 reads TGTGCCAGCAGCCAAGACAGGGGATTTAACTATGGCTACACCTTC. Its translation: CASSQDRGFNYGYTF.

The genes are TRBV6-2 or TRBV6-3 and TRBJ1-1; D unclear. Between the trimmed V and J ends, which lost 3 bases and 4 bases, there was a span of 9 bases. This CDR3 contains 13 residues. Per the germline V gene, CDR1 is MNHEY and CDR2 is SVGEGT. CDR3 residues: CASSYQEVTEAFF. The CDR3 bases are TGTGCCAGCAGTTATCAAGAGGTCACTGAAGCTTTCTTT.

This clonotype came up many times. The chain carries TRBV27 and TRBJ1-4; 7 bases line up with TRBD1. The ends lost 6 bases at V and 7 bases at J; junction bases unmatched: 14. The CDR3 is made up of 16 amino acids. The germline CDR1 and CDR2 sequences are MNHEY and SMNVEV (reference sequence). The CDR3 nucleotides are TGTGCCAGCAGGATTAACCAGACAGGGTGGAGTGAAAAACTGTTTTTT. It codes for CASRINQTGWSEKLFF.

The gene calls are TRBV7-9 and TRBJ2-5; D perhaps matches TRBD2 (6 bases). CDR3 size: 16 residues. Trimming removed 5 bases from V and 1 base from J, with 17 bases in between. CDR1 is SEHNR and CDR2 is FQNEAQ in the germline V gene (reference sequence). The CDR3 sequence is CASSPLAFGVQETQYF. The CDR3, as DNA: TGTGCCAGCAGCCCCCTAGCGTTCGGAGTCCAAGAGACCCAGTACTTC.

V gene TRBV5-6 combines with J gene TRBJ2-3; 7 nucleotides agree with TRBD2. The CDR3 totals 16 residues. Germline V gene data show CDR1 as SGHDT and CDR2 as YYEEEE. The trim removed 2 bases at V and 0 bases at J, leaving 6 bases unmatched. CDR3 loop: CASSFGTTLSTDTQYF. CDR3 in DNA: TGTGCCAGCAGCTTTGGGACTACTCTTAGCACAGATACGCAGTATTTT.

The rearrangement uses TRBV28 and TRBJ2-7; D is uncertain. Germline CDR1 MDHEN, CDR2 SYDVKM. This CDR3 is 10 amino acids long. Trimming shortened V by 3 bases and J by 6 bases, and 3 bases separated the two germline ends. CDR3 coding DNA: TGTGCCAGCAGTTTGGGCGAGCAGTACTTC. Translation gives CASSLGEQYF.

The chain employs TRBV5-1 and TRBJ2-5; possible D gene TRBD1, 7 bases. The CDR3 loop spans 14 amino acids. V was pared by 2 bases and J by 4 bases, with 12 bases between. Germline lookup yields CDR1 SGHRS and CDR2 YFSETQ. CDR3 loop: CASSFQGGIETQYF. In DNA, the CDR3 is TGCGCCAGCAGCTTCCAGGGGGGAATAGAGACCCAGTACTTC.

This clonotype was picked up a small number of times. The chain is built from TRBV9 and TRBJ2-3; TRBD2 aligns across 8 bases. The ends lost 3 bases at V and 1 base at J; junction bases unmatched: 4. Germline CDR1 and CDR2: SGDLS and YYNGEE. The CDR3 has 15 residues. Here the CDR3 DNA reads TGTGCCAGCAGCGGTAGCGGGGCTGGCACAGATACGCAGTATTTT. Amino acids: CASSGSGAGTDTQYF.

This clonotype was found many times. The V gene is TRBV7-2, the J gene TRBJ2-7; no reliable D call. Trimming left V 5 bases short and J 0 bases short, with 14 bases between. The CDR3 is 15 amino acids. CDR1 and CDR2 from the germline V gene are SGHTA and FQGNSA. The CDR3 spells CASSTEVRFSYEQYF. The DNA for the CDR3 is TGTGCCAGCAGCACTGAGGTGAGGTTCTCCTACGAGCAGTACTTC.